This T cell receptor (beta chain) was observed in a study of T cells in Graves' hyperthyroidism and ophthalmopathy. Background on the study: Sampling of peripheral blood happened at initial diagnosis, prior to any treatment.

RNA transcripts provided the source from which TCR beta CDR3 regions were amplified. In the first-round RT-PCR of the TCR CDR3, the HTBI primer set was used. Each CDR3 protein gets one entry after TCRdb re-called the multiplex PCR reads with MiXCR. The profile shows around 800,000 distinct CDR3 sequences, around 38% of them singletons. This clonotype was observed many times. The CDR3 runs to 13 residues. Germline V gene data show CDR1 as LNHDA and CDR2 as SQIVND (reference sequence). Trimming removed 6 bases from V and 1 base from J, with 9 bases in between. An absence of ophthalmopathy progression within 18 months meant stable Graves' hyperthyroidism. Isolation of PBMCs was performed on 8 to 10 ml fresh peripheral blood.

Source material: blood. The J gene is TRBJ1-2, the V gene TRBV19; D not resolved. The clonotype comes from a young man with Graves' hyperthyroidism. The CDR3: CASSITVNYGYTF. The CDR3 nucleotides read TGTGCCAGTAGCATTACAGTTAACTATGGCTACACCTTC.